Sequencing of this T cell receptor beta chain was carried out in a study of T-cell reconstitution after alpha-beta-depleted transplantation in children. Unique molecular identifiers were used to barcode this TCRbeta library. TCRdb processed the PCR reads anew with MiXCR; each CDR3 protein has one entry. Here the sample spans 350,000 to 400,000 distinct CDR3 sequences, about an eighth being singletons. This clonotype was seen ten or more times. CDR3 length: 14 amino acids. V was clipped by 3 bases and J by 4 bases, with 9 bases between them. Here the sequenced sample was PBMCs, taken from the stem cell graft. The sequence was collected from a human donor who donated a stem cell graft to a child with Fanconi anemia. The V and J genes are TRBV12-3 or TRBV12-4 and TRBJ2-2; D is unresolved. The CDR3 reads CASSFRGGTGELFF. CDR3 DNA sequence: TGTGCCAGCAGTTTCAGAGGTGGCACCGGGGAGCTGTTTTTT.